Shown below are 20 T cell receptor beta chains from a single sample sequenced in a study of graft-versus-host responses after intestinal transplantation. Generated by immunoSEQ multiplex PCR, the TCRdb table keeps only in-frame clones and is missing some. The repertoire has roughly 90,000 clones, about 85% of them found once; the top ten carry roughly 0.28%. Their specific antigens are unknown. Sample: unstimulated CD4+ T cells sorted from spleen or lymph node cells, taken before transplant. These TCRs come from a human donor who was the organ donor for an intestinal transplant.

The chain recombines TRBV7-6 with TRBJ2-7; tentative D call: TRBD2 (5 bases). Trimming took off 2 bases at V and 5 bases at J, with 16 bases between the two ends. Looked up from germline, CDR1 is SGHVS and CDR2 is FNYEAQ. The CDR3 runs to 15 residues. The CDR3 sequence: CASSLISSGRDEQYF. CDR3 nucleotide sequence: TGTGCCAGCAGCTTAATCTCAAGCGGTCGGGACGAGCAGTACTTC.

The J gene is TRBJ2-7, the V gene TRBV11-2; possible D gene TRBD2, 5 bases. Germline loops: CDR1 SGHAT, CDR2 FQNNGV. The V end lost 2 bases, the J end lost 5 bases, and 13 bases lay between the germline ends. This CDR3 contains 14 residues. The CDR3 DNA sequence: TGTGCCAGCAGCTTAAGAGGGATCTCGAACGAGCAGTACTTC. Translation: CASSLRGISNEQYF.

The chain uses TRBV7-9 and TRBJ1-1; D is ambiguous. With 0 bases removed from V and 3 bases from J, the gap between germline ends came to 8 bases. Per germline, CDR1 SEHNR and CDR2 FQNEAQ (reference sequence). CDR3 length equals 14 residues. This CDR3 reads CASSLAERDTEAFF. The CDR3 nucleotides are TGTGCCAGCAGCTTAGCGGAGAGGGACACTGAAGCTTTCTTT.

The chain combines TRBV19 with TRBJ2-5; the D gene is possibly TRBD2 (5 bases). Trimming shortened V by 6 bases and J by 1 base, and 6 bases separated the two germline ends. From germline, CDR1 is LNHDA and CDR2 SQIVND (reference sequence). The CDR3 runs to 12 residues. The CDR3 sequence is CASSGIQETQYF. For the CDR3, the DNA is TGTGCCAGTAGCGGGATCCAAGAGACCCAGTACTTC.

The chain joins TRBV15 to TRBJ2-5, with D perhaps TRBD1 (5 bases). The CDR3 loop spans 18 amino acids. Germline loops: CDR1 LNHNV, CDR2 YYDKDF (reference sequence). V was pared by 1 base and J by 0 bases, with 18 bases between. This CDR3 reads CATSRGPGPGWYQETQYF. The DNA of the CDR3 is TGTGCCACCAGCAGAGGCCCAGGGCCAGGCTGGTACCAAGAGACCCAGTACTTC.

The V gene is TRBV10-1, the J gene TRBJ2-5, with 7 nucleotides matching TRBD2. This CDR3 is built from 16 residues. Trimming cost V 5 bases and J 4 bases; bases outside gene matches: 13. Germline CDR1 and CDR2: WNHNN and SYGVQD (reference sequence). The DNA for the CDR3 is TGCGCCAGCAGTAAGTTAGCGGCGGGGGAGACAGAGACCCAGTACTTC. Translated: CASSKLAAGETETQYF.

This sequence joins TRBV28 and TRBJ2-2; D may be TRBD1 (6 bases). Germline V gene sequence: CDR1 MDHEN, CDR2 SYDVKM. The V end lost 4 bases, the J end lost 3 bases, and 12 bases lay between the germline ends. The CDR3 is 15 residues long. Here the CDR3 reads CASSSTGADTGELFF. Here the CDR3 DNA reads TGTGCCAGCAGTTCGACAGGCGCGGACACCGGGGAGCTGTTTTTT.

The V call is TRBV7-3, the J call TRBJ2-2, with 7 nucleotides matching TRBD2. This CDR3 has 15 residues. Trimming cost V 1 base and J 6 bases; bases outside gene matches: 5. Germline loops: CDR1 SGHTA, CDR2 FQGTGA. The CDR3 nucleotides read TGTGCCAGCAGCTTAAGCGGGAGAAAAGCCGGGGAGCTGTTTTTT. Its translation is CASSLSGRKAGELFF.

The sample holds one count of this clone. This chain links TRBV6-6 with TRBJ2-3, with D possibly being TRBD1 (6 bases). CDR3 length equals 14 residues. The ends were cut back, 6 bases at V and 5 bases at J, with 15 bases in the middle. The germline V gene has CDR1 MNHNY and CDR2 SVGAGI (reference sequence). In nucleotides, the CDR3 is TGTGCCAGCAGCACAGGGAAAGAAAAAGATACGCAGTATTTT. This sequence encodes CASSTGKEKDTQYF.

J is TRBJ2-3 and V is TRBV6-5, with 9 positions matching TRBD1. Germline assignment: CDR1 MNHEY and CDR2 SVGAGI. The J segment lost 11 bases and the V segment lost 2 bases, leaving 5 bases of the junction unmatched. This CDR3 contains 13 residues. As DNA, the CDR3 is TGTGCCAGCAGTTACCAAAGGACAGGGGAGCAGTATTTT. Encoded protein: CASSYQRTGEQYF.

The chain recombines TRBV2 with TRBJ2-2, with 8 bases identical to TRBD1. The CDR3 contains 15 residues. Unmatched junction bases numbered 8, after V lost 5 bases and J lost 6 bases. Germline lookup yields CDR1 SNHLY and CDR2 FYNNEI. DNA of the CDR3: TGTGCCAGCAGTCTACCGGGACAGGTCTCCGGGGAGCTGTTTTTT. This sequence encodes CASSLPGQVSGELFF.

In this sample, this clone turned up once. The chain uses TRBV5-4 and TRBJ2-5; 7 bases line up with TRBD2. Germline lookup yields CDR1 SGHNT and CDR2 YYREEE (reference sequence). There are 16 residues in the CDR3. With V trimmed by 0 bases and J by 4 bases, 9 bases remained unmatched. CDR3 sequence reads: CASSLGAGVTGETQYF. The CDR3 DNA reads as TGTGCCAGCAGCTTGGGGGCGGGAGTGACGGGAGAGACCCAGTACTTC.

The rearrangement joins TRBV5-1 to TRBJ1-6; D remains ambiguous. Per germline, CDR1 SGHRS and CDR2 YFSETQ. Trimming shortened V by 3 bases and J by 9 bases, and 13 bases separated the two germline ends. The CDR3 runs 14 residues. CDR3 nucleotides: TGCGCCAGCAGCTCCGACACTTCACCTTCACCCCTCCACTTT. Its protein is CASSSDTSPSPLHF.

The rearrangement uses TRBV7-8 and TRBJ2-6; D gene ambiguous. Germline loops: CDR1 SGHVS, CDR2 FQNEAQ. CDR3 size: 17 residues. Trimming removed 2 bases at V and 1 base at J, with 12 bases between. This chain's CDR3 is CASSLWAEISGANVLTF. Written as DNA, the CDR3 is TGTGCCAGCAGCTTATGGGCCGAGATATCTGGGGCCAACGTCCTGACTTTC. The variable domain in full, completed from reference TRBV7-8 and TRBJ2-6, reads GAGVSQSPRYKVAKRGQDVALRCDPISGHVSLFWYQQALGQGPEFLTYFQNEAQLDKSGLPSDRFFAERPEGSVSTLKIQRTQQEDSAVYLCASSLWAEISGANVLTFGAGSRLTVL.

The chain has TRBV28 and TRBJ2-2; 8 bases are a match to TRBD2. Losses at the gene ends were 4 bases for V and 5 bases for J; bases not matched to a gene: 6. Per the germline V gene, CDR1 is MDHEN and CDR2 is SYDVKM. The CDR3 is 15 residues long. CDR3 nucleotide sequence: TGTGCCAGCAGTTCCCCGGGAGGGTCAACCGGGGAGCTGTTTTTT. Its translation: CASSSPGGSTGELFF.

This clone has only one observation. The chain links TRBV5-6 to TRBJ2-2; 8 bases map to TRBD2. CDR3 length: 16 residues. The ends lost 6 bases at V and 3 bases at J; junction bases unmatched: 10. CDR1 and CDR2 from the germline V gene are SGHDT and YYEEEE. CDR3 sequence: CASTHGASGYTGELFF. In DNA form, the CDR3 reads TGTGCCAGCACCCACGGAGCTAGCGGGTACACCGGGGAGCTGTTTTTT.

The V call is TRBV7-6, the J call TRBJ2-3; perhaps TRBD1 as D (6 bases). The CDR3 runs 15 residues. Deletions cut 5 bases from V and 1 base from J, with 13 bases between. Germline V gene sequence: CDR1 SGHVS, CDR2 FNYEAQ. The chain's CDR3 is CASSRGQIRTDTQYF. DNA of the CDR3: TGTGCCAGCAGCCGAGGACAGATACGCACAGATACGCAGTATTTT.

This clone was found once. The chain carries TRBV5-3 and TRBJ1-5; no reliable D call. TRBV5-3 is labeled an ORF, and its function is uncertain. Trimming removed 4 bases from V and 5 bases from J, with 10 bases in between. CDR3 length: 13 amino acids. In DNA form, the CDR3 reads TGTGCCAGAAGCCGGGGTCCTCATCAGCCCCAGCATTTT. Translated, it gives CARSRGPHQPQHF.

This rearrangement joins TRBV7-6 to TRBJ2-2; the D gene is possibly TRBD2 (5 bases). CDR3 length equals 14 residues. V lost 8 bases, J lost 10 bases, and 20 bases lay in between. Per germline, CDR1 SGHVS and CDR2 FNYEAQ. CDR3 DNA: TGTGCCAGCTCGGGGTGGGAATCTGAAGAGGAGCTGTTTTTT. This gives the protein CASSGWESEEELFF.

The CDR3 bases are TGCGCCAGCAGCTCACGGACAGGGTCGAACTATGGCTACACCTTC. Residues: CASSSRTGSNYGYTF. The chain couples TRBV5-1 to TRBJ1-2; TRBD1 agrees at 8 bases. The CDR3 has 15 residues. V dropped 3 bases and J dropped 2; count of bases not matched to a gene: 6. Germline V gives CDR1 SGHRS, CDR2 YFSETQ.